The next 5 T cell receptor beta chains were all read from a single sample in a study of blood T cell repertoires in COVID-19. Only in-frame clones appear in the TCRdb table, and some are missing; sequencing was by immunoSEQ multiplex PCR. This sample has over 250,000 clones, with 88% found just once. The sequenced material came from peripheral blood. The receptors derive from a woman aged 25-40 years with acute or convalescent COVID-19.

The genes are TRBV11-3 and TRBJ2-5; 7 nucleotides match TRBD2. Germline V gene data show CDR1 as SGHNT and CDR2 as YENEEA. CDR3 length: 15 amino acids. After removal of 1 base from V and 5 bases from J, the junction contained 7 bases not matched to a gene. The CDR3: CASSLGGAGGETQYF. The CDR3 nucleotides read TGTGCCAGCAGCTTAGGAGGGGCCGGGGGGGAGACCCAGTACTTC.

The chain joins TRBV6-5 to TRBJ1-1; 7 bases line up with TRBD1. Germline V CDR1 and CDR2: MNHEY, SVGAGI. This CDR3 spans 14 amino acids. Losses at the gene ends were 6 bases for V and 5 bases for J; bases not matched to a gene: 9. The CDR3 sequence is CASSRPTGLTEAFF. CDR3 in DNA: TGTGCCAGCAGCCGCCCGACAGGGTTGACTGAAGCTTTCTTT.

The CDR3 DNA follows: TGTGCCAGTAGTACAGGGGTTATGACCGGGGAGCTGTTTTTT. Translating gives CASSTGVMTGELFF. The genes are TRBV19 and TRBJ2-2; D possibly corresponds to TRBD1 (6 bases). Deletions cut 4 bases from V and 5 bases from J, with 11 bases between. Germline V lookup: CDR1 LNHDA, CDR2 SQIVND (reference sequence). This CDR3 comprises 14 residues.

The chain is built from TRBV19 and TRBJ2-4, with a tentative D call TRBD2 (5 bases). The length of the CDR3 is 14 residues. Trimming took 9 bases from V and 1 from J, leaving 13 bases between them. The germline gives CDR1 LNHDA, CDR2 SQIVND (reference sequence). CDR3 coding DNA: TGTGCCAGCGTAGACCGGGGTGCCAAAAACATTCAGTACTTC. Translation gives CASVDRGAKNIQYF.

The V and J genes are TRBV10-3 and TRBJ2-3; TRBD2 matches 14 bases. Trimming took 10 bases from V and 4 from J; bases not matched to a gene: 10. CDR1 is ENHRY, CDR2 SYGVKD, per germline. This CDR3 region has 16 residues. The chain's CDR3 is CATAAGTSGSADTQYF. DNA for the CDR3: TGTGCCACGGCGGCCGGGACTAGCGGGAGCGCAGATACGCAGTATTTT.